One TCR beta chain is described in this entry. This sample stems from a study of cytomegalovirus exposure and HLA in healthy donors. Method: immunoSEQ multiplex PCR; TCRdb's copy keeps in-frame clones and lacks some. This sample has 100,000 to 150,000 clones, with around 94% found just once. The V gene's germline CDR1 is SEHNR and CDR2 FQNEAQ (reference sequence). V lost 2 bases to trimming and J lost 0 bases, with 11 bases between them. The CDR3 spans 15 residues. Material for sequencing was PBMCs. This clonotype was sampled from a woman younger than 30 in good health and CMV-seronegative. This chain joins TRBV7-9 and TRBJ2-7; TRBD2 is a possible D gene (5 bases). CDR3 residues: CASSLRGPNSYEQYF. The CDR3 DNA is TGTGCCAGCAGCTTAAGAGGGCCCAACTCCTACGAGCAGTACTTC.